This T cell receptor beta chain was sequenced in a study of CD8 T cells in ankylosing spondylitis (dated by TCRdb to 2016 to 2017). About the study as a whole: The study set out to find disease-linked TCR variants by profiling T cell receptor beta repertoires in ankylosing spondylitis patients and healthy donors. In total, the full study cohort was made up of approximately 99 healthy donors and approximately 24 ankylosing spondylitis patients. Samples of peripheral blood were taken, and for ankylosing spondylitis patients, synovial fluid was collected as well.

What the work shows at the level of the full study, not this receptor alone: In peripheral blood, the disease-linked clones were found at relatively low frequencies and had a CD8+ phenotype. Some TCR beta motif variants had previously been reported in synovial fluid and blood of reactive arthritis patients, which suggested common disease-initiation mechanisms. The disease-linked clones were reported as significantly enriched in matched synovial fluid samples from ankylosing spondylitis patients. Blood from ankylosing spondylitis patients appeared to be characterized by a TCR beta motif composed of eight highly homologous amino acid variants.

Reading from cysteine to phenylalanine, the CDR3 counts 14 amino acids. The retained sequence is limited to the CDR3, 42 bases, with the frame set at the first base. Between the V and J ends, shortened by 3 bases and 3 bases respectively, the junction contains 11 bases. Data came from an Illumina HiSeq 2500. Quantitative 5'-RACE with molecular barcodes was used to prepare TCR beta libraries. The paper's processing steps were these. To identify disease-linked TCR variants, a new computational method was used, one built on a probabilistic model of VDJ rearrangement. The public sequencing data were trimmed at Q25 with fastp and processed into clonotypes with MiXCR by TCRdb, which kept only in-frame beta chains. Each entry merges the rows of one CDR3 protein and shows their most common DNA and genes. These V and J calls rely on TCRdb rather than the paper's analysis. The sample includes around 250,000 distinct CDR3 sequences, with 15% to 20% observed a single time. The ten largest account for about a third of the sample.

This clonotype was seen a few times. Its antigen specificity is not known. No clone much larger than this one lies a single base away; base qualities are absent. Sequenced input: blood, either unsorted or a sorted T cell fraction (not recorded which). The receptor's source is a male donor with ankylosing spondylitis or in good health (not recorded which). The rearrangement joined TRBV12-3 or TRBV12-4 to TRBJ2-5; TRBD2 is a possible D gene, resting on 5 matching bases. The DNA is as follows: TGTGCCAGCAGTTTTGGACTTGAAGAAGAGACCCAGTACTTC. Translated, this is CASSFGLEEETQYF.